Given below is one T cell receptor beta chain in context. The sample holds one count of this clone. Its antigen specificity is not known. No base quality information exists; no much larger clone differs at one position. TCRbeta CDR3 regions were amplified from genomic DNA using the immunoSEQ Assay, a bias-controlled multiplex PCR. Per the original workflow: Nucleated cell counts per sample were estimated from amplification of reference gene primers within the assay. To quantify the absolute abundance of each unique TCRbeta CDR3 rearrangement, sequence reads were collapsed and filtered. For each sample, productive Simpson clonality was calculated by taking the square root of Simpson's diversity index across productive rearrangements. TCRdb took over this immuneACCESS table, retaining in-frame rearrangements with V and J assigned. Such tables are incomplete; in checked studies, under half of the missing clones stem from an unresolved V gene, and the remainder is unexplained. V, J and clone size reflect that table, while D and trimming were determined from the DNA. The sample table lists around 240,000 clones, around 89% of them with a count of one. The leading ten clones occupy 0.87% of the sample.

This record belongs to a study of blood T cell repertoires in COVID-19 (TCRdb year 2020). Context from the whole study: Collaborator samples came from the United States, Italy and Spain and covered acute and convalescent phases of COVID-19. Where available, HLA class I and class II types were taken from metadata supplied by the sample provider and were not determined by assay-based typing. The repertoires were released in a freely available public database meant as a resource for research on the immune response to SARS-CoV-2. The material from the prospective study consisted of cDNA or gDNA derived from T cells, B-cell-depleted T cells, or PBMCs. Subjects who had been exposed to COVID-19, were actively infected with it, or had recovered from it provided the deeply sampled blood TCRbeta repertoires that made up the dataset. Samples came from the ongoing ImmuneRACE study (first 160 participants) plus 1,254 subjects from 6 global collaborators. Nearly every sample came with metadata listing a de-identified subject ID, COVID-19 status, age in years and sex. The research as a whole found: How much clinical and demographic metadata was included differed by source and by participant, and the metadata was provided uncurated.

CDR1 and CDR2 (SGHRS, YFSETQ) derive from the germline V gene. The CDR3 runs 16 residues from the cysteine to the phenylalanine. Only the CDR3 region is kept as DNA, spanning 48 bases read in frame from base 1. Clipping removes 0 bases from V and 5 bases from J, with 7 as the unmatched junction base count. Participants in the prospective study were aged roughly 18 to 89 years, lived in 20 to 30 United States geographic areas, and enrolled through a virtual design. In the prospective study, participants were assigned to cohorts based on the clinical history participants reported in a screening survey and a study questionnaire. Exposed participants were defined as having been in contact with someone with a PCR-confirmed or clinician-diagnosed COVID-19 case within 2 weeks of study entry. In the prospective study, mobile phlebotomists collected whole blood, serum and a nasopharyngeal or oropharyngeal swab from each participant. Prospective study participants could optionally give additional blood draws and questionnaires over an approximately two-month period. Prospective study blood samples were shipped either frozen or at room temperature before DNA extraction.

The receptor comes from a man aged 45-65 years who had been exposed to COVID-19. The sequence links TRBV5-1 to TRBJ2-5, with TRBD2 matching 10 junction bases. Sequencing input: PBMCs or T cells enriched from blood (not recorded which). In nucleotide form, the sequence is TGCGCCAGCAGCTTGGGGATAGCGGGGGGTTTTGAGACCCAGTACTTC. The encoded protein is CASSLGIAGGFETQYF. The full variable domain, completed from the reference TRBV5-1 and TRBJ2-5 proteins outside the CDR3, reads KAGVTQTPRYLIKTRGQQVTLSCSPISGHRSVSWYQQTPGQGLQFLFEYFSETQRNKGNFPGRFSGRQFSNSRSEMNVSTLELGDSALYLCASSLGIAGGFETQYFGPGTRLLVL.